One T cell receptor (beta chain) is described in this entry. This clonotype has a count of ten or more. Its specific antigen is unknown. Per-nucleotide qualities are absent, and no much larger clonotype sits a single base away. The data were produced on an Illumina HiSeq 2500. Quantitative 5'-RACE with molecular barcodes was used to prepare TCR beta libraries. The study's processing was this. To identify disease-linked TCR variants, a new computational method was used, one built on a probabilistic model of VDJ rearrangement. TCRdb's own reprocessing of the public reads used fastp at Q25 and MiXCR and kept productive beta chains. Each CDR3 protein appears once, grouped with its most common genes and DNA. TCRdb's processing, not the study's, gives the V and J calls here. The sample profile shows about 230,000 distinct CDR3 sequences; 7.5% to 9.5% of them were found once. 4.8% of the sample is in the top ten clones.

The data stem from a study of CD8 T cells in ankylosing spondylitis (dated by TCRdb to 2015 to 2018). Some background on the complete study: The study set out to find disease-linked TCR variants by profiling T cell receptor beta repertoires in ankylosing spondylitis patients and healthy donors. Peripheral blood was sampled, and synovial fluid was additionally collected from ankylosing spondylitis patients. The whole study cohort included 90 to 120 healthy donors and some 27 ankylosing spondylitis patients.

What the authors observed across the whole study: The disease-linked clones were reported to be significantly enriched in matched synovial fluid samples from ankylosing spondylitis patients. Some of the motif variants had been reported before in the synovial fluid and blood of reactive arthritis patients, a finding that suggests common disease-initiation mechanisms. In peripheral blood, the disease-linked clones were found at relatively low frequencies and had a CD8+ phenotype. A TCR beta motif made up of under ten highly homologous amino acid variants appeared to be characteristic of blood from ankylosing spondylitis patients.

The sequenced material came from blood, either unsorted or a sorted T cell fraction (not recorded which). The TCR sequence derives from a female donor with ankylosing spondylitis or in good health (not recorded which).

The DNA is as follows: TGTGCCAGCAGTCCACGGTCCCGCTCTGGGGCCAACGTCCTGACTTTC. This encodes CASSPRSRSGANVLTF. The chain uses TRBV28 and TRBJ2-6; the D gene cannot be named for sure. The CDR3 covers 16 residues, taking in both the cysteine and the phenylalanine. The only DNA kept is the CDR3, 48 bases in frame from the first base. The junction shows trimming of 5 bases on V and 0 bases on J, plus 11 bases between the germline ends. The germline V gene provides CDR1 MDHEN and CDR2 SYDVKM.